This T cell receptor beta chain was obtained from a study of T cells in Graves' hyperthyroidism and ophthalmopathy. General study findings and limits: The blood repertoire included most of the expanded thyroid clonotypes above 0.001.

This clonotype occurred many times. The antigen is undetermined. Regions amplified from RNA transcripts were the TCR beta CDR3 regions. RT-PCR in the first round (using the HTBI primer set) targeted the TCR CDR3. TCRdb reprocessed the multiplex PCR reads with MiXCR, giving one entry per CDR3 protein. The sample has about 560,000 distinct CDR3 sequences; over 15% are singletons. This CDR3 is built from 15 residues. Germline assignment: CDR1 SGHTA and CDR2 FQGTGA. Trimming cost V 5 bases and J 0 bases, with 13 bases left between them. The chain combines TRBV7-3 with TRBJ1-1; D is unclear. The receptor was isolated from a woman aged 18 to 35 with Graves' hyperthyroidism. The specimen was blood. CDR3 in DNA: TGTGCCAGCAGCACGGTCGGCGGTATGAACACTGAAGCTTTCTTT. It translates to CASSTVGGMNTEAFF.